This T cell receptor (beta chain) was recovered during a study of response to subunit inactivated influenza vaccine. Findings of the study overall: Authors suggested each seasonal flu vaccination may recruit only limited numbers of new T cells.

A word on this clonotype: The target antigen is unknown.

The CDR3 totals 12 residues. V was pared by 3 bases and J by 6 bases, with 2 bases of the junction left unmatched. Germline CDR1 reads SGHRS; CDR2 reads YFSETQ. TCRdb passed the RT-PCR reads through MiXCR, listing each CDR3 protein once. The table lists around 540,000 distinct CDR3 sequences, about 10% of them singletons. The origin of this receptor is a man aged 50-60 years who received an inactivated influenza vaccine. The input for sequencing was PBMCs from blood, taken on the day of vaccination. The chain has TRBV5-1 and TRBJ2-7; TRBD1 agrees at 8 bases. CDR3 sequence: CASSWTGPEQYF. DNA for the CDR3: TGCGCCAGCAGCTGGACAGGGCCCGAGCAGTACTTC. Full variable domain (remainder filled in from reference TRBV5-1 and TRBJ2-7): KAGVTQTPRYLIKTRGQQVTLSCSPISGHRSVSWYQQTPGQGLQFLFEYFSETQRNKGNFPGRFSGRQFSNSRSEMNVSTLELGDSALYLCASSWTGPEQYFGPGTRLTVT.